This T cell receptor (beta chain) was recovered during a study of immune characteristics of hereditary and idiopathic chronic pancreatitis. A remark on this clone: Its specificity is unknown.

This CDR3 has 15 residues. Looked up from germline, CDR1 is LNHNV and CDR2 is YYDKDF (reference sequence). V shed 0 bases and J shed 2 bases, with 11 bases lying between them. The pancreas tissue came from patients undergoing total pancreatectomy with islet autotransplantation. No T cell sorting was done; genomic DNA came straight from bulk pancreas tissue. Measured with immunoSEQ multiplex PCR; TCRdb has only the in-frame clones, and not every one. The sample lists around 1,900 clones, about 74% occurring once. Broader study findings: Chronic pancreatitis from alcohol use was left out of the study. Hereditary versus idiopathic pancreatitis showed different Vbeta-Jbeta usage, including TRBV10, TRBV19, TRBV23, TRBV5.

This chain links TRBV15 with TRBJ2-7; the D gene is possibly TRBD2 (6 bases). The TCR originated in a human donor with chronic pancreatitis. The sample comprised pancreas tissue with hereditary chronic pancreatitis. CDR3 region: CATSRDHRGTYEQYF. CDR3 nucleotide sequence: TGTGCCACCAGCAGAGATCATCGGGGGACCTACGAGCAGTACTTC.